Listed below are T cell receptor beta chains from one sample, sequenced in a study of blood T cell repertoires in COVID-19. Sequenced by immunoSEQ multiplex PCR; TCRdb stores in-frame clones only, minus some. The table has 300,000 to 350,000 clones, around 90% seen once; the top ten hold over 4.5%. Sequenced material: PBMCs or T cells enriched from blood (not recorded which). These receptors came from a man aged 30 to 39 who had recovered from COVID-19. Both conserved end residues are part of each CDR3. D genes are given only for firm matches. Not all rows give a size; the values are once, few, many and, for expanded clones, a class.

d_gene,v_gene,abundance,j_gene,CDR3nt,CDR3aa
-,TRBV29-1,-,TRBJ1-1,TGCAGCGTTGAAGTCGAGGTCAACACTGAAGCTTTCTTT,CSVEVEVNTEAFF
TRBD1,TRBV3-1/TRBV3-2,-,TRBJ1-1,TGTGCCAGCTGGGGGGGAGACAGGGGAGACACTGAAGCTTTCTTT,CASWGGDRGDTEAFF
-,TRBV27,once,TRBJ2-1,TGTGCCAGCAGCACTAGGTATGAGCAGTTCTTC,CASSTRYEQFF
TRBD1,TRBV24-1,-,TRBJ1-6,TGTGCCACCCAGGACAGGGCGGCAACACCCCTCCACTTT,CATQDRAATPLHF
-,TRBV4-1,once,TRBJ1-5,TGCGCCAGCAGCCAAGAGCCCGAGGGGCCCCAGCATTTT,CASSQEPEGPQHF
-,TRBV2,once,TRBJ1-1,TGTGCCAGCAGAGGGGCAGAGGAGACTGAAGCTTTCTTT,CASRGAEETEAFF
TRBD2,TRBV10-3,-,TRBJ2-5,TGTGCCATCAGTAATGGAGCGGGGGGGCCAGTTGAGACCCAGTACTTC,CAISNGAGGPVETQYF
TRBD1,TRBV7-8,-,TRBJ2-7,TGTGCCAGCAGCTTAGCGACAGGGAGTACCTACGAGCAGTACTTC,CASSLATGSTYEQYF
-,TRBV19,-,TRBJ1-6,TGTGCCAGTAGTTCCGGGGGAAGTTCACCCCTCCACTTT,CASSSGGSSPLHF
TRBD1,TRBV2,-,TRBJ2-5,TGTGCCAGCAGGGGCGCAATCGACAGGGGCCTTCAAGAGACCCAGTACTTC,CASRGAIDRGLQETQYF
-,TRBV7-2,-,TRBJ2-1,TGTGCCAGCAGCTTCTGGTTTTCAGGGGCTGGAAATGAGCAGTTCTTC,CASSFWFSGAGNEQFF
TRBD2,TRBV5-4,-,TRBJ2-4,TGTGCCAGCAGTCTAGCGGGGGAAGCCAAAAACATTCAGTACTTC,CASSLAGEAKNIQYF
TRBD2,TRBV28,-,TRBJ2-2,TGTGCCAGCGGACTAGCGGGGCACACCGGGGAGCTGTTTTTT,CASGLAGHTGELFF
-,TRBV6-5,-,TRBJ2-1,TGTGCCAGCAGTTACTCGAAAACTACGGGTGAGCAGTTCTTC,CASSYSKTTGEQFF
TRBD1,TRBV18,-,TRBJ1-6,TGTGCCAGCTCACCACTAGGAGGGGGCAGTTCACCCCTCCACTTT,CASSPLGGGSSPLHF
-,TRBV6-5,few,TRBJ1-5,TGTGCCAGCAGCGCCCGGGGGTCGGGAAATCAGCCCCAGCATTTT,CASSARGSGNQPQHF
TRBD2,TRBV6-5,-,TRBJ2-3,TGTGCCAGCAGTTACGGCGGGGGGAGCACAGATACGCAGTATTTT,CASSYGGGSTDTQYF
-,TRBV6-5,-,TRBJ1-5,TGTGCCAGCAGTTATACAGGGCCCAATCAGCCCCAGCATTTT,CASSYTGPNQPQHF
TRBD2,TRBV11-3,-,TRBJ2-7,TGTGCCAGCAGCTCGACTAGCGGGGGCTCCTACGAGCAGTACTTC,CASSSTSGGSYEQYF
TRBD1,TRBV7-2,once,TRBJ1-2,TGTGCCAGCAGCGCCCGACAGGGATCGGGCTACACCTTC,CASSARQGSGYTF
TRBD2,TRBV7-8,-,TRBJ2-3,TGTGCCAGCAGCTTATGGCCTAGCGGGGGTGTCACAGATACGCAGTATTTT,CASSLWPSGGVTDTQYF
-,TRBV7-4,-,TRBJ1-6,TGTGCCAGCAGCAACGGGAGGGGGGGTTCACCCCTCCACTTT,CASSNGRGGSPLHF
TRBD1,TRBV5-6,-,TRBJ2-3,TGTGCCAGCAGCCCATTGGGAACAGGGGATGCGGGCACAGATACGCAGTATTTT,CASSPLGTGDAGTDTQYF
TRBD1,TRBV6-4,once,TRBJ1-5,TGTGCCAGCAGTGGACAGGGGGGAGGTCAGCCCCAGCATTTT,CASSGQGGGQPQHF
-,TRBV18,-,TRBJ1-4,TGTGCCAGCCGTCCTCAGGGTGGGGTTACAGAAAAACTGTTTTTT,CASRPQGGVTEKLFF
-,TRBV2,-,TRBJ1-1,TGTGCCAGCAAACGGGGGACGGGGCAGGGGAACACTGAAGCTTTCTTT,CASKRGTGQGNTEAFF
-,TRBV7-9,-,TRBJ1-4,TGTGCCAGCAGCTCCCGGGGGGGTGGCGAAAAACTGTTTTTT,CASSSRGGGEKLFF
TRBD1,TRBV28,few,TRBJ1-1,TGTGCCAGCAGTTTATCGACAGGGGGCACTGAAGCTTTCTTT,CASSLSTGGTEAFF
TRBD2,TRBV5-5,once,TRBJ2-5,TGTGCCAGCAGCTCATTTCTAGCGGGGGCTGGGCAAGAGACCCAGTACTTC,CASSSFLAGAGQETQYF